This TCR beta chain is drawn from a study of CD8 T cells in acute hepatitis C reinfection (dated by TCRdb to about 2021). Background on the whole study: The TCRbeta repertoire of CD8+ T cells specific for the HCV NS3-1073 epitope was profiled during acute infection and after viral clearance. Acute samples were collected within 168 days of the estimated infection date, from a few spontaneous resolvers and roughly six chronically infected subjects. Paired acute and follow-up samples were contributed by four of the spontaneous resolvers. Paper-wide results and their limitations: Thirteen public clonotypes were found regardless of outcome, and V04-02/J02-02 was used by one public clonotype. All groups preferentially used the TRBV04 and TRBV06 gene families, and overrepresentation in the naive pool did not explain this preferential usage. CDR3 sequences shared with other epitopes were rarely observed, and exact matching may have been limited by differing sequencing approaches. No follow-up repertoires were available for chronically infected subjects, since NS3-1073 specific cells were too rare to be sorted. High diversity was observed in NS3-1073 specific repertoires, and no significant differences in diversity were found between acute resolver, follow-up resolver and acute chronic samples. Because bulk sequencing was performed on the TCRbeta chain only, alphabeta pairing of public clonotypes could not be determined.

Genomic DNA was extracted from FACS-sorted cells, and TCRbeta chains were sequenced through the commercial immunoSEQ service. As for the original processing: The repertoire data were analyzed using ImmunoSEQ Analyzer software v3.0 and R v3.5.1. Only productive rearrangements were analyzed, as sequences containing stop codons or out-of-frame rearrangements were removed. Simpson diversity, Shannon entropy, CDR3 length and nucleotide addition metrics were obtained from the sequencing provider. Clonotypes were categorized by frequency as dominant, sub-dominant, low or lowest abundance, and clonotypes below 0.1% were excluded from most analyses. A CDR3 amino acid clonotype was called public when found in at least two subjects at a cumulative frequency of at least 0.5%. The source is immuneACCESS, and TCRdb retained only in-frame sequences with V and J called. Part of the clones is not carried over; for the studies checked, unresolved V genes explain less than half of this, and the remainder is unexplained. For V, J and clone size, that table is used; D and trimming come from the DNA. A total of 3,900 or so clones appear in this sample, roughly 40% of them only once. In total, the top ten clones hold about 8.7% of the sample.

The time point label, as the study defines it: acute HCV infection, within 168 days of estimated infection date. HCV-specific TCR repertoires were characterized directly ex vivo, and the sequenced cells were not expanded in vitro beforehand. Enrolled in the Montreal Hepatitis C Cohort (HEPCO) in Canada, the donors were people who inject drugs, and these donors were followed every 3 months. Acute primary HCV infection was defined as a positive HCV RNA or antibody test after a negative test within the previous 24 weeks. HCV-specific cells were stained using a PE-labeled tetramer loaded with the NS3 peptide spanning residues 1073-1081. CD3, CD8 and CD45RO antibodies were used for surface staining, and dead cells were excluded with an aqua fixable dye. The cohort also had about six subjects who developed chronic infection, defined as being HCV RNA positive at 24 weeks. Frozen stocks of peripheral blood mononuclear cells were first thawed, after which negative isolation of CD8+ T cells was carried out using the MACS CD8+ T cell Isolation Kit. A BD FACSAria II cell sorter was used to sort the cells.

From a lookup of the germline V gene, CDR1 and CDR2 are LGHNA and YNFKEQ. From the cysteine up to the phenylalanine, the CDR3 has a length of 15 residues. This entry keeps only the CDR3 DNA: 45 bases, framed from base 1. The junction shows trimming of 0 bases on V and 5 bases on J, plus 13 bases between the germline ends. In regard to this clone: This may be a read error, as it is one base from a much larger clone.

The source was HCV NS3-1073 tetramer-sorted CD8+ T cells from PBMCs, collected during acute infection. This specimen's cell subset or site label, interpreted: FACS-sorted NS3-1073 tetramer+ CD8+ T cells. The sequence is built from TRBV4-2 and TRBJ1-1; no D segment can be confidently identified. The sequence was collected from a young man with chronic hepatitis C. The nucleotide sequence reads TGTGCCAGCAGCCAAGAGGGAAGCACGGGGACTGAAGCTTTCTTT. This translates into CASSQEGSTGTEAFF.